These 28 T cell receptor beta chains share one sample of origin, sequenced in a study of blood T cell repertoires in COVID-19. TCRdb's table, derived via immunoSEQ multiplex PCR, lists solely in-frame clones and lacks some. The sample yields 250,000 to 350,000 clones, around 89% seen once. The specimen sequenced was peripheral blood. The receptors were gathered from a woman aged 45-65 years with COVID-19, enrolled during active disease.

The rearrangement joins TRBV6-6 to TRBJ2-7, with 8 bases lining up with TRBD2. The CDR3 sequence is 14 residues long. Germline V CDR1 and CDR2: MNHNY, SVGAGI (reference sequence). Trimming removed 5 bases from V and 4 bases from J; junction bases left unmatched: 7. CDR3 nucleotide sequence: TGTGCCAGCAGTGCGACTAGCGCGCCTTACGAGCAGTACTTC. Translating it yields CASSATSAPYEQYF.

This rearrangement joins TRBV11-3 to TRBJ2-1; the match to TRBD2 covers 9 bases. Germline V gene sequence: CDR1 SGHNT, CDR2 YENEEA. This CDR3 region has 18 residues. The junction had 13 bases not matched to a gene; V was cut back by 4 bases and J by 3 bases. CDR3 loop: CASSSRKKTSGVYNEQFF. DNA for the CDR3: TGTGCCAGCAGCTCGCGAAAGAAGACTAGCGGAGTCTACAATGAGCAGTTCTTC.

This chain uses TRBV14 with TRBJ2-3; D ambiguous. From germline, CDR1 is SGHDN and CDR2 FVKESK. V dropped 4 bases and J dropped 0 bases, with 2 bases sitting between them. The CDR3 contains 12 residues. The CDR3 DNA reads as TGTGCCAGCAGCCTAAGCACAGATACGCAGTATTTT. Its translation: CASSLSTDTQYF.

This chain connects TRBV7-2 to TRBJ1-5; TRBD1 is a possible D gene (5 bases). This CDR3 has 15 residues. From germline, CDR1 is SGHTA and CDR2 FQGNSA. V dropped 2 bases and J dropped 5 bases, with 13 bases sitting between them. Written as DNA, the CDR3 is TGTGCCAGCAGCTTAACAGGAGTAGACTATCAGCCCCAGCATTTT. Translation gives CASSLTGVDYQPQHF.

This chain connects TRBV7-9 to TRBJ1-2, with a tentative D call TRBD1 (5 bases). Germline V gene sequence: CDR1 SEHNR, CDR2 FQNEAQ (reference sequence). This CDR3 region has 16 residues. V gave up 5 bases and J gave up 0 bases, with 16 bases separating them. CDR3 nucleotide sequence: TGTGCCAGCAGCCACCTGGAAAGGGGTGCTAACTATGGCTACACCTTC. Its translation is CASSHLERGANYGYTF.

The chain combines TRBV5-1 with TRBJ1-2; TRBD1 aligns across 9 bases. J gave up 4 bases and V 4 bases, and 14 bases lay outside the gene matches. The length of the CDR3 is 17 residues. Germline CDR1 reads SGHRS; CDR2 reads YFSETQ. CDR3 coding DNA: TGCGCCAGCAGCCCGGGGACAGGGTATAAACCCTCCTATGGCTACACCTTC. Its translation is CASSPGTGYKPSYGYTF.

The chain couples TRBV18 to TRBJ2-7, with TRBD1 identical over 10 bases. Germline assignment: CDR1 KGHSH and CDR2 LQKENI. Trimming took 2 bases from V and 2 from J; bases not matched to a gene: 6. The CDR3 has 16 residues. CDR3 in amino acids: CASSPYSGTGAYEQYF. For the CDR3, the DNA is TGTGCCAGCTCACCATATTCCGGGACAGGGGCCTACGAGCAGTACTTC. Using reference TRBV18 and TRBJ2-7 for the parts outside the CDR3, the full variable domain is NAGVMQNPRHLVRRRGQEARLRCSPMKGHSHVYWYRQLPEEGLKFMVYLQKENIIDESGMPKERFSAEFPKEGPSILRIQQVVRGDSAAYFCASSPYSGTGAYEQYFGPGTRLTVT.

V gene TRBV14 combines with J gene TRBJ2-5; 9 nucleotides align to TRBD2. This CDR3 is 14 amino acids long. From germline, CDR1 is SGHDN and CDR2 FVKESK. V lost 0 bases, J lost 9 bases, and 5 bases stayed unmatched. CDR3 in amino acids: CASSQDGTSRAQYF. DNA of the CDR3: TGTGCCAGCAGCCAAGATGGGACTAGCAGGGCCCAGTACTTC.

This clone occurred once. The chain couples TRBV25-1 to TRBJ2-1, with unresolved D. This CDR3 spans 14 amino acids. The germline gives CDR1 MGHDK, CDR2 SYGVNS. Deletions cut 3 bases from V and 5 bases from J, with 11 bases between. The CDR3 DNA is TGTGCCAGCAGTGAGGCAGGCTCGCACAATGAGCAGTTCTTC. Translation gives CASSEAGSHNEQFF.

The chain links TRBV1 to TRBJ2-1; the listed D gene, TRBD2, was not tested against the DNA. TRBV1 represents a pseudogene. The CDR3 has 16 amino acids. The CDR3, as DNA: TGCACCAGCAGCCAAGATCTTGCGGGAGGCACCAATGAGCAGTTCTTC. This encodes CTSSQDLAGGTNEQFF.

This chain links TRBV7-3 with TRBJ2-1; D is perhaps TRBD2 (5 bases). CDR1 SGHTA and CDR2 FQGTGA come from the germline V gene. The CDR3 is 15 amino acids. The V end lost 2 bases, the J end lost 8 bases, and 16 bases lay between the germline ends. The CDR3 region has the DNA TGTGCCAGCAGCTTACAACTAGTTAGATCCGATGAGCAGTTCTTC. Translated: CASSLQLVRSDEQFF.

The CDR3 loop is CASSVRYRESIAGANVLTF. DNA of the CDR3: TGTGCCAGCAGTGTCCGTTATAGGGAGTCAATAGCGGGGGCCAACGTCCTGACTTTC. The chain is built from TRBV2 and TRBJ2-6; D might be TRBD2 (5 bases). CDR1 is SNHLY and CDR2 is FYNNEI in the germline V gene. The CDR3 loop spans 19 amino acids. V was cut by 4 bases and J by 4 bases, with 23 bases left in between.

This sequence joins TRBV19 and TRBJ2-7, with D possibly being TRBD1 (6 bases). This CDR3 comprises 15 residues. V was clipped by 3 bases and J by 5 bases, with 17 bases between them. Germline V gives CDR1 LNHDA, CDR2 SQIVND (reference sequence). CDR3 amino acids: CASSMVFQGTHEQYF. CDR3 DNA: TGTGCCAGTAGTATGGTGTTTCAGGGGACCCACGAGCAGTACTTC.

The chain recombines TRBV5-4 with TRBJ2-7; 11 bases are a match to TRBD1. J was trimmed by 1 base and V by 5 bases; bases with no gene match: 8. Germline loops: CDR1 SGHNT, CDR2 YYREEE (reference sequence). The CDR3 has 16 amino acids. The CDR3 protein is CASSLPGQGASYEQYF. In nucleotides, the CDR3 is TGTGCCAGCAGTTTGCCCGGACAGGGGGCTTCCTACGAGCAGTACTTC.

This chain joins TRBV27 and TRBJ2-2; a possible D gene is TRBD1 (6 bases). CDR3 length: 14 residues. Germline values: CDR1 MNHEY, CDR2 SMNVEV (reference sequence). With 5 bases removed from V and 1 base from J, the gap between germline ends came to 8 bases. CDR3 amino acids: CASSMTGNTGELFF. CDR3 nucleotide sequence: TGTGCCAGCAGTATGACAGGGAACACCGGGGAGCTGTTTTTT.

V gene TRBV4-2 combines with J gene TRBJ2-7; perhaps TRBD2 as D (5 bases). V was shortened by 4 bases and J by 3 bases, with 16 bases between the two germline ends. The CDR3 has 15 residues. Germline-derived CDR1 and CDR2 are LGHNA and YNFKEQ. DNA for the CDR3: TGTGCCAGCAGCCGAGCGGACCAGGATTACTACGAGCAGTACTTC. Encoded protein: CASSRADQDYYEQYF.

The chain has TRBV29-1 and TRBJ2-1; 8 bases map to TRBD2. The CDR3 is made up of 16 amino acids. With 4 bases clipped from V and 12 bases from J, the junction kept 20 bases outside the gene matches. Germline loops: CDR1 SQVTM, CDR2 ANQGSEA. The CDR3 reads CSVGTSGILNPGGQFF. In DNA, the CDR3 is TGCAGCGTTGGAACTAGCGGCATACTTAACCCCGGCGGGCAGTTCTTC.

This clone was seen a few times. The V gene is TRBV5-6, the J gene TRBJ1-2; possibly TRBD1 for D (6 bases). Between the trimmed V and J ends, which lost 9 bases and 3 bases, there was a span of 15 bases. Germline V gene data show CDR1 as SGHDT and CDR2 as YYEEEE. This CDR3 is built from 13 residues. Here the CDR3 reads CATTGQSDYGYTF. DNA for the CDR3: TGTGCCACCACAGGACAGAGCGACTATGGCTACACCTTC. The variable domain in full, with the rest retrieved from reference TRBV5-6 and TRBJ1-2, is DAGVTQSPTHLIKTRGQQVTLRCSPKSGHDTVSWYQQALGQGPQFIFQYYEEEERQRGNFPDRFSGHQFPNYSSELNVNALLLGDSALYLCATTGQSDYGYTFGSGTRLTVV.

This chain connects TRBV24-1 to TRBJ1-1; D remains unclear. The V gene lost 7 bases and the J gene lost 4 bases, with 15 bases spanning the gap. The germline CDR1 and CDR2 sequences are KGHDR and SFDVKD. CDR3 length: 14 amino acids. As DNA, the CDR3 is TGTGCCACCAGGCCCAGTTGGGGAGTCACTGAAGCTTTCTTT. Its protein product is CATRPSWGVTEAFF.

The V call is TRBV9, the J call TRBJ2-3, with 10 nucleotides matching TRBD2. Trimming removed 1 base from V and 6 bases from J; junction bases left unmatched: 20. The germline CDR1 and CDR2 sequences are SGDLS and YYNGEE. This CDR3 is built from 20 residues. In DNA, the CDR3 is TGTGCCAGCAGCGTAAGTGTGGCGGGTACTAGCGGGAAGTACAAGGATACGCAGTATTTT. It yields the protein CASSVSVAGTSGKYKDTQYF.

The chain employs TRBV11-2 and TRBJ1-4; D gene uncertain. V dropped 1 base and J dropped 8 bases, with 17 bases sitting between them. The V gene's germline CDR1 is SGHAT and CDR2 FQNNGV. The CDR3 is made up of 16 amino acids. The CDR3 protein is CASSLVGHPLGEKLFF. CDR3 DNA: TGTGCCAGCAGCTTAGTAGGTCATCCACTAGGGGAAAAACTGTTTTTT. The whole variable domain, filled in from reference TRBV11-2 and TRBJ1-4, reads EAGVAQSPRYKIIEKRQSVAFWCNPISGHATLYWYQQILGQGPKLLIQFQNNGVVDDSQLPKDRFSAERLKGVDSTLKIQPAKLEDSAVYLCASSLVGHPLGEKLFFGSGTQLSVL.

The J gene is TRBJ1-2, the V gene TRBV2; D is unclear. V was trimmed by 8 bases and J by 3 bases, leaving 19 bases between them. Germline V gene data show CDR1 as SNHLY and CDR2 as FYNNEI. This CDR3 has 15 amino acids. The CDR3 DNA sequence: TGTGCCAGCTACCCGAGTACGGTTGTTGACTATGGCTACACCTTC. Translation: CASYPSTVVDYGYTF.

This clone has only a few counts. The chain recombines TRBV10-2 with TRBJ2-3; D unresolved. The CDR3 covers 14 residues. Trimming cost V 6 bases and J 3 bases, with 13 bases left between them. Germline CDR1 and CDR2: WSHSY and SAAADI. The CDR3: CASRVRFGTDTQYF. The CDR3 DNA sequence: TGCGCCAGCAGGGTGAGGTTTGGGACAGATACGCAGTATTTT.

The chain joins TRBV27 to TRBJ2-1; D might be TRBD2 (6 bases). The germline V gene encodes CDR1 MNHEY and CDR2 SMNVEV (reference sequence). Trimming took off 4 bases at V and 2 bases at J, with 15 bases between the two ends. The CDR3 runs to 16 residues. CDR3 sequence: CASSSILARAYNEQFF. CDR3 DNA: TGTGCCAGCAGTTCGATACTAGCACGCGCCTACAATGAGCAGTTCTTC.

V and J are TRBV4-3 and TRBJ2-1; D is perhaps TRBD2 (5 bases). Trimming left V 2 bases short and J 7 bases short, with 15 bases between. The CDR3 is 15 amino acids. Germline V gives CDR1 LGHNA, CDR2 YSLEER. CDR3 amino acids: CASSQLPSSGNEQFF. The CDR3 bases are TGCGCCAGCAGCCAACTTCCTAGCTCCGGAAATGAGCAGTTCTTC.

V usage is TRBV11-3 and J usage is TRBJ2-1, with 11 bases fitting TRBD2. Looked up from germline, CDR1 is SGHNT and CDR2 is YENEEA. The junction had 2 bases not matched to a gene; V was cut back by 0 bases and J by 13 bases. The CDR3 covers 13 residues. The CDR3: CASSLELAGDQFF. For the CDR3, the DNA is TGTGCCAGCAGCTTAGAACTAGCGGGAGACCAGTTCTTC.

This clone came up a few times. This chain links TRBV10-3 with TRBJ1-6; 7 bases are a match to TRBD1. CDR1 and CDR2 from the germline V gene are ENHRY and SYGVKD. This CDR3 contains 15 residues. J was trimmed by 8 bases and V by 4 bases; bases with no gene match: 8. CDR3 in DNA: TGTGCCATCAGTGGTGCCGGGACAGCGGATTCACCCCTCCACTTT. Its translation is CAISGAGTADSPLHF.

V is TRBV3-1 (or the pseudogene TRBV3-2) and J is TRBJ2-1; 14 bases align to TRBD2. The germline gives CDR1 LGHDT, CDR2 YNNKEL (reference sequence). The CDR3 totals 19 residues. With V trimmed by 3 bases and J by 4 bases, 11 bases remained unmatched. The CDR3 nucleotides read TGTGCCAGCAGCCACCGGACTAGCGGGAGGTCCGGGCTATACAATGAGCAGTTCTTC. This encodes CASSHRTSGRSGLYNEQFF.